This TCR beta chain appears in the sequencing data of a study of T cell responses to AZD1222 COVID-19 vaccine. Turning to this clone: Its antigen remains unidentified.

Sequencing was performed with immunoSEQ multiplex PCR; in TCRdb, only in-frame clones are kept and a portion is missing. Seen here are some 120,000 clones, 92% observed once, and the top ten hold 1.6%. Study-wide findings and caveats: Clonal diversity may have been underestimated in mostly white British donors.

The starting material was peripheral blood, obtained 28 days after the second AZD1222 dose. The sequence came from an adult who received the AZD1222 COVID-19 vaccine.

CDR3 nucleotide sequence: TGTGCCAGCAGCGCACAAACTAGAACTGGGGCCAACGTCCTGACTTTC. This encodes CASSAQTRTGANVLTF. V and J are TRBV7-6 and TRBJ2-6; perhaps TRBD2 as D (5 bases). Germline V lookup: CDR1 SGHVS, CDR2 FNYEAQ. The CDR3 sequence is 16 residues long. The V end was cut by 5 bases, the J end by 2 bases, with 13 bases between.